What follows describes a single T cell receptor (beta chain). Its recognized antigen is unknown. Per-base qualities were not stored, and no clone one base away is much larger. The method behind the library was the immunoSEQ multiplex PCR assay. A mixture of 60 forward primers for TCR Vbeta segments and 13 reverse primers for TCR Jbeta segments was used in the multiplex PCR. The CDR3 region of rearranged TCR beta genes was amplified from genomic DNA with a multiplex PCR assay. Amplified TCR beta libraries were sequenced as 87-base-pair reads on the Illumina HiSeq System. The authors' analysis ran thus. In a later analysis, roughly 80 million unique TCR beta chains were counted across the 500 to 700 repertoires, and around 10 million of these chains were shared by at least two donors. To remove PCR and sequencing errors, raw reads were error-corrected and collapsed into unique sequences using a nearest-neighbor algorithm that merged closely related sequences. CDR3 sequences were aligned to IMGT reference sequences to assign V, D and J gene segments. For a sequence to be retained, a match of at least six nucleotides was required to both a V gene segment and a J gene segment. Rearrangements were classified as productive when the CDR3 lacked stop codons and remained in frame with V and J, and all other rearrangements were classified as non-productive. CDR3 was defined by IMGT convention, running from the second conserved V-encoded cysteine to the conserved J-encoded phenylalanine. Sequences without an unambiguous match to a single V gene segment were excluded from the earlier analysis of about 640 of the donors. In an earlier analysis of a few hundred of the donors, V segments were called functional above 56.7% productive rearrangements and were called segregating when the between-donor standard deviation exceeded 5%. A statistical classification framework was built to diagnose cytomegalovirus status from the catalog of TCR beta chain sequences. A later analysis assigned V and J genes by comparing TCR nucleotide sequences with IMGT/GENE-DB human TR gene sequences. The TCRdist pipeline was used in a later analysis to assign CDR3 sequences and most-parsimonious VDJ recombination scenarios. In a later analysis, every TCR beta chain was defined by the combination of its CDR3 amino acid sequence and its V-gene family, and reads without a unique V-gene family were dropped. In a later analysis, approximately 590 highly shared, low-generation-probability nucleotide sequences were removed to address suspected cross-contamination and a sequencing artifact. For each public chain, a later analysis derived a clonal expansion index from normalized ranks of inferred template counts within each repertoire. In a later analysis, generation probabilities were computed with a VDJ recombination model fitted to out-of-frame rearrangements, and the resulting probabilities were checked against IGoR. Hypergeometric tests were used in a later analysis to score TCR-TCR, TCR-HLA and TCR-CMV co-occurrence, with a repertoire-size bias correction applied to the TCR pairs. In a later analysis, false discovery rates were estimated by permuting HLA or CMV assignments 20 times. A later analysis grouped co-occurring TCRs with DBSCAN, adding TCRdist sequence similarity when clustering within HLA-allele-positive subsets. Repertoires with fewer than 30,000 or more than 120,000 public chains were left out of co-occurrence clustering, as were a few repertoires with anomalous nucleotide sharing. TCRdb took over this immuneACCESS table, retaining in-frame rearrangements with V and J assigned. Such tables are incomplete; in checked studies, under half of the missing clones stem from an unresolved V gene, and the remainder is unexplained. V, J and clone size reflect that table, while D and trimming were determined from the DNA. Recorded for this sample are 84,000 or so clones; 65% to 80% of them occurred a single time. The top ten hold 13% of the sample.

Ends trimmed: V by 0 bases, J by 0 bases; bases unmatched to a gene: 0. Looking up the germline V gene yields CDR1 LGHNA and CDR2 YNFKEQ. From the cysteine through the phenylalanine, the CDR3 covers 16 amino acids. The sequence is cut down to CDR3 DNA, 48 bases in frame from base 1. These data originate in a study of cytomegalovirus exposure and HLA in healthy donors listed by TCRdb under 2017. A note on the overall study: An earlier analysis of approximately 600 of the donors reported 250 to 350 Gb of sequence data and about 100 million unique TCR beta sequences from 150 million to 200 million T cells. Around 300 gigabases of sequencing data and some 85 million unique TCR sequences were included in an early release covering several hundred HLA-typed donors. Of the 398 genotyped donors, approximately 80% were placed in the genetic ancestry cluster associated with self-reported Caucasian donors. The study was designed to test whether signatures of past pathogen exposure could be identified by cataloging public T cell receptors. The T cell repertoires of 700 or so subjects were profiled by immunosequencing and related to cytomegalovirus serostatus. In addition to the first cohort of around 670 subjects, a separate validation cohort of approximately 130 different subjects was used. To predict cytomegalovirus infection status, the study brought together high-throughput TCR immunosequencing, statistical association of individual TCRs with disease status, and machine learning. A later analysis re-examined previously published TCR beta repertoires from over 500 donors and added high-resolution HLA genotyping to investigate patterns of TCR occurrence. The later analysis used no new phenotypic data to find candidate immune exposures, relying instead on TCR beta sequences and their occurrence across donors. In an earlier analysis of 587 of the donors, high-throughput TCR beta sequencing was used to judge whether each TCR beta V gene segment behaved as functional or pseudogenic. Donor age, sex, ethnicity and CMV serostatus were collected together with the repertoire data. A later genetic analysis used genome-wide SNP genotypes for 398 of the 666 donors, treating that subset as a discovery cohort. Every repertoire in the discovery cohort had been generated on one and the same sequencing platform. HLA typing included class I and class II loci at four-digit resolution. Typing coverage varied by locus: 629-630 donors for A, B, C, DRB1 and DQB1; approximately 560 for DQA1; about 570 for DPA1; fewer than 480 for DPB1. About five DR-DQ haplotypes were handled as single units for association and clustering because linkage in the cohort was strong. Across 398 genotyped donors of the cohort, an average of roughly 200,000 unique TCR beta nucleotide sequences per donor were sequenced, and 15% to 20% of those sequences were non-productive.

General findings and caveats noted by the study authors: Several of the top co-occurrence clusters appeared to be linked to parvovirus B19, influenza, CMV and Epstein-Barr virus, according to a later analysis. The authors suggested that the approach could potentially be generalized to other disease states and immunological phenotypes. At a false discovery rate of 0.05, a later analysis linked 16,951 TCR beta sequences to specific HLA alleles. Some IMGT-functional V segments, including TRBV6-2 and TRBV6-3, could not be distinguished by the 87-base-pair reads and were therefore excluded. A cluster of highly shared sequence variants was judged likely to be a technical artifact of the sequencing pipeline. A later genetic analysis reported fewer N-insertions in productive TCRs among donors in an Asian-associated ancestry cluster than the approximately 700-donor mean. Assigning TCR associations to individual alleles was difficult when HLA alleles, especially DR and DQ, strongly co-occurred. Because HLA typing was unavailable for some donors at each locus, only the typed subset was used in association tests. Linkage disequilibrium might explain the correlated functional status among segregating V segments, but an unknown experimental factor could not be ruled out. A later analysis found that most CMV-associated TCR beta chains appeared HLA-restricted, with HLA associations seemingly driven largely by CMV exposure. Across donors, most TCR sequences were observed very rarely, whereas some public TCRs were present in many individuals. The only immune exposure information available for the cohort was CMV serostatus. A later analysis found that HLA-associated TCR beta chains were more clonally expanded and had lower generation probabilities than equally common non-associated chains. A later genetic analysis associated a missense DCLRE1C variant with V-gene and J-gene trimming of TCR beta chains, and an independent cohort replicated the association. In an earlier analysis of 587 of the donors, most TCR beta V segments appeared in productive rearrangements about 90% or about 30% of the time, broadly matching IMGT annotations. In vitro tests confirmed that a few of the cytomegalovirus-associated TCR beta chains recognize cytomegalovirus antigens. Because counts were too low, more than 15 rarely observed V segments, including chromosome 9 orphons, were left out of the earlier analysis of some 640 of the donors. The study listed approximately 150 TCR beta chains as associated with cytomegalovirus. Sequencing depth was assumed to be roughly uniform across donors in the presence/absence analyses, though that assumption may not hold. A later analysis found that TCR association rates varied across HLA loci, with DRB1 alleles showing the most associated TCRs and HLA-C alleles the fewest. A further reported finding was that TCR beta sequences accurately predicted the HLA-A and HLA-B alleles for most subjects in the first cohort. The classifier was reported to diagnose cytomegalovirus status with high specificity and sensitivity in both the original cohort and the validation cohort. Only TCR beta chains were sequenced in this cohort, and the absence of alpha or paired-chain data limited detectable features.

The cohort consisted of 666 healthy bone marrow donors. All cohort members were sampled while nominally healthy, although unrecorded immune exposures were likely present. CMV serostatus was positive for 250 to 300 and negative for about 55% of the roughly 670 cohort members, and was not recorded for this donor. Every donor gave a peripheral blood sample, and the peripheral blood mononuclear cells from that sample were used for TCR beta sequencing. Genomic DNA was extracted from the blood cell samples with the Qiagen DNeasy Blood Extraction Kit. The sequence is built from TRBV4-2 and TRBJ2-1, and TRBD2 matches 9 of the central bases. Sequencing input: PBMCs. The clonotype comes from a human donor in good health. The CDR3 region has the sequence CASSQDSGGSYNEQFF. In nucleotides, the sequence is TGTGCCAGCAGCCAAGATAGCGGGGGCTCCTACAATGAGCAGTTCTTC.